The clone carrying this T cell receptor (beta chain) has a handful of counts. Produced via immunoSEQ multiplex PCR; TCRdb's table is partial and in-frame only. Of just under 350,000 clones listed, about 90% are singletons. The data are from a study of blood T cell repertoires in COVID-19. Germline CDR1 SNHLY, CDR2 FYNNEI. This CDR3 is 15 amino acids long. The V gene lost 1 base and the J gene lost 5 bases, with 11 bases spanning the gap. The receptor was isolated from a woman under 30 who had recovered from COVID-19. This chain links TRBV2 with TRBJ1-4, with D perhaps matching TRBD1 (5 bases). Specimen: peripheral blood. The CDR3 reads CASSEGWGDNEKLFF. CDR3 DNA sequence: TGTGCCAGCAGTGAAGGGTGGGGGGACAATGAAAAACTGTTTTTT.